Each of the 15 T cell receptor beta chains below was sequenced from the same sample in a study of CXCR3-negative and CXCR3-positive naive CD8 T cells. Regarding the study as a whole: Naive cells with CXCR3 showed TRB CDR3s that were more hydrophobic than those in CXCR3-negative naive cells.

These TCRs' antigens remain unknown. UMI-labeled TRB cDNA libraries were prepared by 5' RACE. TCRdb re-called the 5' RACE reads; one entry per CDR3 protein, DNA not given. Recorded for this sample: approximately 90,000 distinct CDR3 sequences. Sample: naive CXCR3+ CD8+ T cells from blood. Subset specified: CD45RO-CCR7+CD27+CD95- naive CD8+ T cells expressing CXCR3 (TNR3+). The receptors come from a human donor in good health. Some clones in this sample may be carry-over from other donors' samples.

This CDR3 reads CASSQVQRDSYEQYF. V usage is TRBV4-3 and J usage is TRBJ2-7. The CDR3 loop spans 15 amino acids. The V gene's germline CDR1 is LGHNA and CDR2 YSLEER.

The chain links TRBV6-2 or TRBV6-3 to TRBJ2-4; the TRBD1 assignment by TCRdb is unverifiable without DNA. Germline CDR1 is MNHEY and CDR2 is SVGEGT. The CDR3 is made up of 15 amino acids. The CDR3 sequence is CASSYLTDEPNIQYF.

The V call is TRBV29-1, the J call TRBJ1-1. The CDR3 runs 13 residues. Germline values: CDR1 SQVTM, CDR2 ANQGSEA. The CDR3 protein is CSVVLGMNTEAFF.

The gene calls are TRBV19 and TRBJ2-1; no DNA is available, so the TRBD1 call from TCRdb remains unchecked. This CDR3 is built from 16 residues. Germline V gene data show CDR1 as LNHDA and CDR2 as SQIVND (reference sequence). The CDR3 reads CASSSLTGGSYNKQFF. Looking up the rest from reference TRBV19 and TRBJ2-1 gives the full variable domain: DGGITQSPKYLFRKEGQNVTLSCEQNLNHDAMYWYRQDPGQGLRLIYYSQIVNDFQKGDIAEGYSVSREKKESFPLTVTSAQKNPTAFYLCASSSLTGGSYNKQFFGPGTRLTVL.

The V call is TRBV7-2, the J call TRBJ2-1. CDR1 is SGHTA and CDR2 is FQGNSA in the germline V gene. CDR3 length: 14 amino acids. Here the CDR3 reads CASSLIHGIDEQFF.

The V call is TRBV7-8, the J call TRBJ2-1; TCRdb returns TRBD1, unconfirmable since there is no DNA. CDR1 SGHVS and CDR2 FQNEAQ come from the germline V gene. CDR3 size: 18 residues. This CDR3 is CASSFRGPHSPIQNEQFF.

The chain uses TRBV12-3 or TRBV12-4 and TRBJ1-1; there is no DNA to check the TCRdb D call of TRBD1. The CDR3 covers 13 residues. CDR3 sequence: CASRLDRLGKAFF.

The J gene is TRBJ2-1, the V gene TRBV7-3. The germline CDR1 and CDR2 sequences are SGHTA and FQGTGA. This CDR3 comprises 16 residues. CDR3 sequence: CASSLRGGSSYNEQFF.

CDR3 sequence reads: CASSSVRPSGIGRNEQFF. J is TRBJ2-1 and V is TRBV7-9; the TCRdb D gene call, TRBD2, has no DNA to confirm it. Germline V gene sequence: CDR1 SEHNR, CDR2 FQNEAQ (reference sequence). This CDR3 contains 18 residues.

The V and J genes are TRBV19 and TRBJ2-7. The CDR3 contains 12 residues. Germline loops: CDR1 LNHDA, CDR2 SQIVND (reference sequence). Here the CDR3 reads CASSIEGDEQYF.

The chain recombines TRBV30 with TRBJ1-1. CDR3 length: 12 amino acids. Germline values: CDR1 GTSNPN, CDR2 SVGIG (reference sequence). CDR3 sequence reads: CAWSGGTAEAFF.

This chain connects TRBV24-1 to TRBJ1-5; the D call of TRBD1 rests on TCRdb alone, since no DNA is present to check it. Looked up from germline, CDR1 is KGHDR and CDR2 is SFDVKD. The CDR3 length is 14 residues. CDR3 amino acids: CATSPPASNQPQHF.

CDR3 amino acids: CSTRHGTYEQYF. The genes are TRBV29-1 and TRBJ2-7; TCRdb calls TRBD2, which cannot be checked without DNA. The CDR3 loop spans 12 amino acids. The germline V gene has CDR1 SQVTM and CDR2 ANQGSEA.

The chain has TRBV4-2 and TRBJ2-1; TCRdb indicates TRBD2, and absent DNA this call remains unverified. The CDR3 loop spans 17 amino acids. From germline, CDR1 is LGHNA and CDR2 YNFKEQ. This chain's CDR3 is CASSQEGGAGAYNEQFF.

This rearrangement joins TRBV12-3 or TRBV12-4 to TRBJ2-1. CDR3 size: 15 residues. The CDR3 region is CASRSLARGSNEQFF.